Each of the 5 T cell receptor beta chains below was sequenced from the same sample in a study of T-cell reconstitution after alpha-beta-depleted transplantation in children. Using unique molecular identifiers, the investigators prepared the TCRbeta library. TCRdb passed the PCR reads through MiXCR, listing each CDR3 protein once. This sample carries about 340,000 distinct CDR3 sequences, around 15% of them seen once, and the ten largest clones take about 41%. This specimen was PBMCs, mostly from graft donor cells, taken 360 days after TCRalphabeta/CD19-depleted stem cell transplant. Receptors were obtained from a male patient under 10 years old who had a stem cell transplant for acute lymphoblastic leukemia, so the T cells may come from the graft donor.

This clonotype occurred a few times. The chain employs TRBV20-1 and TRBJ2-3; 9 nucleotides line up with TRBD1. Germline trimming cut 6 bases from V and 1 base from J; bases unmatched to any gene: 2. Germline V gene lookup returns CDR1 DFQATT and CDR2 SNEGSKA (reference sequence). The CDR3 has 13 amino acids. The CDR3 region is CSARQGGTDTQYF. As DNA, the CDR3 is TGCAGTGCCCGACAGGGGGGCACAGATACGCAGTATTTT.

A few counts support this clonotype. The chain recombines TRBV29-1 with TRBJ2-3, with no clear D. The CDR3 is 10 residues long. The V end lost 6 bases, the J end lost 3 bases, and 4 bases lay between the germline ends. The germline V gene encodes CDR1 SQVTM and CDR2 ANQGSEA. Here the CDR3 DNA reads TGCAGCGTCCTGACAGATACGCAGTATTTT. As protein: CSVLTDTQYF.

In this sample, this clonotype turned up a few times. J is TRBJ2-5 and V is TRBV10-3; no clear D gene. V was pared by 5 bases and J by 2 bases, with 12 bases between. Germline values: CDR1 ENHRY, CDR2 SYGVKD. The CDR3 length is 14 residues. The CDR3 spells CAISNLEKQETQYF. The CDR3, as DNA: TGTGCCATCAGTAACCTAGAGAAACAAGAGACCCAGTACTTC.

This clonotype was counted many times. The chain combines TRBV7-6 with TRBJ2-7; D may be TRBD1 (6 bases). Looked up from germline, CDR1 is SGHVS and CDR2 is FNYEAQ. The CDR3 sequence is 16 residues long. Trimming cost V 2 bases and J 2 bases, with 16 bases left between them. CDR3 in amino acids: CASSLYPRGFPYEQYF. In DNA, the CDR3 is TGTGCCAGCAGCTTATACCCGAGGGGGTTCCCCTACGAGCAGTACTTC.

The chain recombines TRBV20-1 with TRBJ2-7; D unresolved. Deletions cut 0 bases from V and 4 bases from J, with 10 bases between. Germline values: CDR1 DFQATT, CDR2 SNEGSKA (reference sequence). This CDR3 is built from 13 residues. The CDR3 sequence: CSAREVGFYEQYF. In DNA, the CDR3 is TGCAGTGCTAGAGAGGTTGGGTTTTACGAGCAGTACTTC.